Following are 32 T cell receptor beta chains from one sample sequenced in a study of blood T cells in healthy people across ages. Together with a sample-barcoded 5' primer, a J-beta primer mix was included in a second PCR lasting about 7 to 11 cycles. TCRdb passed the 5' RACE reads through MiXCR, listing each CDR3 protein once. The sample has hundreds of thousands of distinct CDR3 sequences, roughly a quarter seen once. These data were likewise used in another study, on T cells of mothers and their children.

The source material was blood. These receptors came from a boy younger than 10 in good health.

This chain uses TRBV6-2 or TRBV6-3 with TRBJ2-5; tentatively, D is TRBD2 (6 bases). CDR3 size: 18 residues. The V end lost 0 bases, the J end lost 5 bases, and 22 bases lay between the germline ends. Germline values: CDR1 MNHEY, CDR2 SVGEGT. For the CDR3, the DNA is TGTGCCAGCAGTTACTCGACTTTGGATCGGCGGGAACGGGAGACCCAGTACTTC. This sequence encodes CASSYSTLDRRERETQYF.

V is TRBV12-3 or TRBV12-4 and J is TRBJ1-2; D remains unclear. The CDR3 runs 14 residues. Trimming shortened V by 5 bases and J by 0 bases, and 10 bases separated the two germline ends. This CDR3 is CASSRHLANYGYTF. CDR3 nucleotide sequence: TGTGCCAGCAGTCGACACCTAGCTAACTATGGCTACACCTTC.

This chain links TRBV28 with TRBJ2-5; D is unresolved. The J call may be in error: the DNA end matches TRBJ2-7 better. Germline V CDR1 and CDR2: MDHEN, SYDVKM. This CDR3 has 15 amino acids. CDR3 loop: CASSLSWADSYEQYF. The CDR3 coding sequence is TGTGCCAGCAGTTTAAGCTGGGCGGACTCCTACGAGCAGTACTTC.

This chain uses TRBV19 with TRBJ1-3; no clear D gene. Per the germline V gene, CDR1 is LNHDA and CDR2 is SQIVND (reference sequence). The CDR3 totals 15 residues. V was clipped by 5 bases and J by 4 bases, with 15 bases between them. In DNA form, the CDR3 reads TGTGCCAGTAGTCCTGACTGGGCGCCCGGAAACACCATATATTTT. It encodes CASSPDWAPGNTIYF. The full variable domain, in which reference TRBV19 and TRBJ1-3 provide the parts outside the CDR3, is DGGITQSPKYLFRKEGQNVTLSCEQNLNHDAMYWYRQDPGQGLRLIYYSQIVNDFQKGDIAEGYSVSREKKESFPLTVTSAQKNPTAFYLCASSPDWAPGNTIYFGEGSWLTVV.

The rearrangement joins TRBV18 to TRBJ1-5; 9 nucleotides agree with TRBD1. The CDR3 totals 15 residues. Trimming took 2 bases from V and 3 from J; bases not matched to a gene: 2. The germline V gene has CDR1 KGHSH and CDR2 LQKENI. DNA of the CDR3: TGTGCCAGCTCACCAACACAGGGGGCCAATCAGCCCCAGCATTTT. Protein sequence: CASSPTQGANQPQHF.

The chain uses TRBV5-5 and TRBJ2-2; 13 bases line up with TRBD2. J was trimmed by 2 bases and V by 5 bases; bases with no gene match: 3. This CDR3 is built from 16 residues. Germline CDR1 SGHKS, CDR2 YYEKEE (reference sequence). The CDR3 reads CASRGGLAGNTGELFF. DNA of the CDR3: TGTGCCAGCAGGGGGGGACTAGCGGGAAACACCGGGGAGCTGTTTTTT.

This clonotype was counted between two and nine times. The chain uses TRBV3-1 and TRBJ2-3, with D hard to call. Germline V CDR1 and CDR2: LGHDT, YNNKEL (reference sequence). Trimming stripped 0 bases from V and 4 bases from J, with 20 bases between. The CDR3 totals 18 residues. The CDR3 sequence: CASSQDIGVVQSPDTQYF. The CDR3 DNA is TGTGCCAGCAGCCAAGATATCGGAGTTGTCCAGTCTCCAGATACGCAGTATTTT.

V gene TRBV10-2 combines with J gene TRBJ2-7, with D uncertain. CDR1 and CDR2 from the germline V gene are WSHSY and SAAADI. V lost 0 bases, J lost 3 bases, and 9 bases lay in between. The CDR3 has 14 amino acids. The CDR3 here is CASSESGRLYEQYF. CDR3 sequence (DNA): TGCGCCAGCAGTGAGTCTGGGCGGCTCTACGAGCAGTACTTC.

Only a few counts were recorded for this clonotype. The chain recombines TRBV14 with TRBJ1-2; D unclear. The CDR3 totals 13 residues. Germline loops: CDR1 SGHDN, CDR2 FVKESK. Trimming stripped 0 bases from V and 3 bases from J, with 5 bases between. The CDR3 sequence is CASSQEIDYGYTF. In DNA, the CDR3 is TGTGCCAGCAGCCAAGAAATCGACTATGGCTACACCTTC.

The chain recombines TRBV4-2 with TRBJ2-2, with D possibly TRBD2 on 7 matching bases. Trimming cost V 0 bases and J 7 bases, with 12 bases left between them. The CDR3 loop spans 15 amino acids. From germline, CDR1 is LGHNA and CDR2 YNFKEQ. This CDR3 is CASSQEGGANGELFF. Here the CDR3 DNA reads TGTGCCAGCAGCCAAGAAGGGGGGGCGAACGGGGAGCTGTTTTTT.

This chain links TRBV20-1 with TRBJ2-7; D is possibly TRBD1 or TRBD2 (5 bases each). CDR1 and CDR2 (germline): DFQATT, SNEGSKA (reference sequence). V was shortened by 0 bases and J by 6 bases, with 6 bases between the two germline ends. The CDR3 loop spans 11 amino acids. CDR3 sequence: CSAREGTEQYF. In DNA, the CDR3 is TGCAGTGCTAGAGAGGGGACCGAGCAGTACTTC.

The chain recombines TRBV7-9 with TRBJ2-5; D possibly uses TRBD1 or TRBD2 (5 bases each). Germline CDR1 SEHNR, CDR2 FQNEAQ (reference sequence). Trimming cost V 6 bases and J 3 bases, with 11 bases left between them. CDR3 size: 13 residues. The CDR3 sequence is CASRTGGEETQYF. DNA for the CDR3: TGTGCCAGCAGGACTGGGGGAGAAGAGACCCAGTACTTC.

This clonotype is a singleton in its sample. The chain recombines TRBV12-3 or TRBV12-4 with TRBJ2-2; the D gene could be TRBD1 or TRBD2 (5 bases each). The ends were cut back, 6 bases at V and 6 bases at J, with 17 bases in the middle. The CDR3 is 15 residues long. Written as DNA, the CDR3 is TGTGCCAGCAGGCCCACCGGGACCACCGCCGGGGAGCTGTTTTTT. It translates to CASRPTGTTAGELFF.

This clonotype was counted at least ten times. The V and J genes are TRBV25-1 and TRBJ2-5; D gene uncertain. With 0 bases removed from V and 4 bases from J, the gap between germline ends came to 6 bases. Germline loops: CDR1 MGHDK, CDR2 SYGVNS. This CDR3 has 13 amino acids. The CDR3 DNA reads TGTGCCAGCAGTGAATACTGGGGAGAGACCCAGTACTTC. Its translation: CASSEYWGETQYF.

This chain links TRBV3-1 with TRBJ1-1; D remains unclear. This CDR3 has 11 residues. Trimming took 2 bases from V and 9 from J, leaving 7 bases between them. Germline CDR1 and CDR2: LGHDT and YNNKEL (reference sequence). Written as DNA, the CDR3 is TGTGCCAGCAGCCAACGGTCTCAAGCTTTCTTT. It is translated as CASSQRSQAFF.

The chain recombines TRBV5-1 with TRBJ2-4, with 14 positions matching TRBD2. J gave up 4 bases and V 4 bases, and 1 base lay outside the gene matches. Germline values: CDR1 SGHRS, CDR2 YFSETQ. This CDR3 is 15 amino acids long. Here the CDR3 DNA reads TGCGCCAGCAGCCGGACTAGCGGGGGGAAAAACATTCAGTACTTC. Protein: CASSRTSGGKNIQYF.

In its sample, this clonotype was seen a few times. The chain is built from TRBV27 and TRBJ2-7; D gene uncertain. Germline V gene lookup returns CDR1 MNHEY and CDR2 SMNVEV (reference sequence). The CDR3 is made up of 13 amino acids. Trimming removed 4 bases from V and 7 bases from J, with 14 bases in between. CDR3 coding DNA: TGTGCCAGCAGTTGGGGTCATACGCGGGAGCAGTACTTC. It codes for CASSWGHTREQYF.

This clonotype was detected a few times. The V gene is TRBV7-9, the J gene TRBJ1-2; no clear D. The V gene's germline CDR1 is SEHNR and CDR2 FQNEAQ (reference sequence). Trimming stripped 5 bases from V and 3 bases from J, with 16 bases between. This CDR3 contains 15 residues. In DNA, the CDR3 is TGTGCCAGCAGCCGCGGAAAGGGCCCCTACTATGGCTACACCTTC. Its translation is CASSRGKGPYYGYTF.

This clonotype was recorded many times. The genes are TRBV3-1 and TRBJ2-1, with D hard to call. The CDR3 extends over 15 amino acids. V shed 3 bases and J shed 0 bases, with 9 bases lying between them. Germline loops: CDR1 LGHDT, CDR2 YNNKEL (reference sequence). CDR3 nucleotide sequence: TGTGCCAGCAGCCAGGGGAAAGGCTCCTACAATGAGCAGTTCTTC. This codes for CASSQGKGSYNEQFF.

V is TRBV6-1 and J is TRBJ2-5; D possibly uses TRBD1 or TRBD2 (5 bases each). The assigned J gene may be wrong: the sequence end matches TRBJ2-7 better. Germline V lookup: CDR1 MNHNS, CDR2 SASEGT. The CDR3 is made up of 16 amino acids. CDR3 sequence: CASRQARDGGSYEQYF. CDR3 nucleotides: TGTGCCAGCAGACAAGCCCGGGACGGAGGCTCCTACGAGCAGTACTTC.

The sample holds a few counts of this clonotype. This chain's CDR3 is CASSPKIIPYDEQYF. CDR3 bases: TGCGCCAGCAGCCCTAAGATTATCCCCTACGACGAGCAGTACTTC. The chain carries TRBV5-1 and TRBJ2-7; no firm D call. The CDR3 contains 15 residues. V was pared by 4 bases and J by 5 bases, with 19 bases between. Germline V gives CDR1 SGHRS, CDR2 YFSETQ. The entire variable domain, with the rest obtained from reference TRBV5-1 and TRBJ2-7, is as follows: KAGVTQTPRYLIKTRGQQVTLSCSPISGHRSVSWYQQTPGQGLQFLFEYFSETQRNKGNFPGRFSGRQFSNSRSEMNVSTLELGDSALYLCASSPKIIPYDEQYFGPGTRLTVT.

The rearrangement joins TRBV2 to TRBJ2-7; D gene uncertain. The CDR3 totals 13 residues. V was shortened by 5 bases and J by 4 bases, with 12 bases between the two germline ends. Germline CDR1 reads SNHLY; CDR2 reads FYNNEI. The DNA of the CDR3 is TGTGCCAGCAGTCCCGAAACCAGATACGAGCAGTACTTC. It codes for CASSPETRYEQYF.

A few counts support this clonotype. V and J are TRBV27 and TRBJ2-6; D remains unclear. CDR3 size: 16 residues. CDR1 and CDR2 from the germline V gene are MNHEY and SMNVEV (reference sequence). Trimming cost V 2 bases and J 4 bases, with 12 bases left between them. Here the CDR3 DNA reads TGTGCCAGCAGTTTACAGCATCCGAGCGGGGCCAACGTCCTGACTTTC. Its protein is CASSLQHPSGANVLTF. Together with reference TRBV27 and TRBJ2-6, the CDR3 gives the full variable domain: EAQVTQNPRYLITVTGKKLTVTCSQNMNHEYMSWYRQDPGLGLRQIYYSMNVEVTDKGDVPEGYKVSRKEKRNFPLILESPSPNQTSLYFCASSLQHPSGANVLTFGAGSRLTVL.

This clonotype was counted ten times or more. The rearrangement uses TRBV2 and TRBJ2-2; TRBD1 matches at 8 bases. After removal of 8 bases from V and 5 bases from J, the junction contained 4 bases not matched to a gene. CDR1 is SNHLY, CDR2 FYNNEI, per germline. CDR3 size: 13 residues. CDR3: CASRTGRTGELFF. The CDR3 coding sequence is TGTGCCAGCCGGACAGGGCGGACCGGGGAGCTGTTTTTT. Full variable domain (missing parts from reference TRBV2 and TRBJ2-2): EPEVTQTPSHQVTQMGQEVILRCVPISNHLYFYWYRQILGQKVEFLVSFYNNEISEKSEIFDDQFSVERPDGSNFTLKIRSTKLEDSAMYFCASRTGRTGELFFGEGSRLTVL.

The chain carries TRBV25-1 and TRBJ1-6; TRBD1 might be the D (5 bases). The CDR3 runs to 15 residues. The V end lost 4 bases, the J end lost 7 bases, and 14 bases lay between the germline ends. The germline V gene has CDR1 MGHDK and CDR2 SYGVNS. The CDR3 nucleotides read TGTGCCAGCAGTGTTCGTGCTGGGGGGAATTCACCCCTCCACTTT. Its translation is CASSVRAGGNSPLHF.

V usage is TRBV20-1 and J usage is TRBJ1-1; D may be TRBD1 (5 bases). CDR3 length equals 16 residues. Germline assignment: CDR1 DFQATT and CDR2 SNEGSKA (reference sequence). Trimming took 2 bases from V and 1 from J, leaving 17 bases between them. CDR3 nucleotide sequence: TGCAGTGCTAGACAACAGTATCGGACAACGAACACTGAAGCTTTCTTT. This codes for CSARQQYRTTNTEAFF.

The rearrangement uses TRBV5-1 and TRBJ1-2; tentative D call: TRBD1 (5 bases). There are 14 residues in the CDR3. V shed 4 bases and J shed 1 base, with 11 bases lying between them. Germline V gene lookup returns CDR1 SGHRS and CDR2 YFSETQ. CDR3 sequence (DNA): TGCGCCAGCAGCCCGGACACTATTAACTATGGCTACACCTTC. This translates into CASSPDTINYGYTF.

The table lists this clonotype with a few counts. A read error is likely, as this CDR3 ends without the conserved phenylalanine or tryptophan. The gene calls are TRBV7-2 and TRBJ2-1; 9 nucleotides agree with TRBD2. Germline-derived CDR1 and CDR2 are SGHTA and FQGNSA. This CDR3 contains 16 residues. J lost 5 bases, V lost 2 bases, and 7 bases had no gene match. The CDR3 loop is CASSLSGGRAHNEQFL. In DNA, the CDR3 is TGTGCCAGCAGCTTATCAGGCGGGAGGGCACACAATGAGCAGTTCCTC.

This clonotype came up many times. The chain couples TRBV29-1 to TRBJ2-5; either TRBD1 or TRBD2 may supply D (7 bases each). The ends were cut back, 2 bases at V and 5 bases at J, with 15 bases in the middle. In germline, CDR1 is SQVTM, CDR2 ANQGSEA. The CDR3 extends over 14 amino acids. The CDR3 protein is CSVEKNRGGETQYF. CDR3 in DNA: TGCAGCGTTGAAAAAAACAGGGGAGGGGAGACCCAGTACTTC.

Many counts were recorded for this clonotype. The chain joins TRBV20-1 to TRBJ2-5; D is ambiguous. The CDR3 sequence is 16 residues long. Trimming took off 0 bases at V and 4 bases at J, with 18 bases between the two ends. Germline CDR1 is DFQATT and CDR2 is SNEGSKA (reference sequence). The CDR3 region is CSARDRISVPRETQYF. CDR3 DNA sequence: TGCAGTGCTAGAGATCGGATTTCGGTACCACGAGAGACCCAGTACTTC.

To note about this clonotype: At one end the junction does not follow the germline gene, possibly because of a read error. The chain combines TRBV10-3 with TRBJ1-1; the D is unclear. The CDR3 has 14 residues. Germline CDR1 is ENHRY and CDR2 is SYGVKD. The CDR3 DNA reads TGTGCCGTCAGTGTGGGCAGATCGGGCACTGAAGCTTTCTTT. Its protein is CAVSVGRSGTEAFF.

The rearrangement links TRBV9 to TRBJ2-1, with D possibly TRBD1 on 6 matching bases. Gene TRBJ2-5 matches the end of the DNA better, so the J call may be wrong. Germline loops: CDR1 SGDLS, CDR2 YYNGEE. The CDR3 extends over 16 amino acids. In nucleotides, the CDR3 is TGTGCCAGCAGCGTAGAGGGGACACTCCACCAAGAGACCCAGTACTTC. Its translation is CASSVEGTLHQETQYF.